This record concerns one T cell receptor (beta chain) sequence. Using immunoSEQ multiplex PCR, the repertoire was profiled, and TCRdb retains in-frame clones only, with some absent. The data contain approximately 130,000 clones, approximately 93% of them singletons. The CDR3 has 13 residues. J gave up 6 bases and V 7 bases, and 3 bases lay outside the gene matches. Germline CDR1 reads SNHLY; CDR2 reads FYNNEI. This specimen belongs to a study of T cell responses to AZD1222 COVID-19 vaccine. The clonotype was recovered from an adult in good health. Specimen: peripheral blood, collected on day 0 of AZD1222 vaccination. This chain joins TRBV2 and TRBJ2-2; 9 bases are a match to TRBD1. CDR3 nucleotide sequence: TGTGCCAGCATACGACAGGGGGCCGGGGAGCTGTTTTTT. Protein: CASIRQGAGELFF.